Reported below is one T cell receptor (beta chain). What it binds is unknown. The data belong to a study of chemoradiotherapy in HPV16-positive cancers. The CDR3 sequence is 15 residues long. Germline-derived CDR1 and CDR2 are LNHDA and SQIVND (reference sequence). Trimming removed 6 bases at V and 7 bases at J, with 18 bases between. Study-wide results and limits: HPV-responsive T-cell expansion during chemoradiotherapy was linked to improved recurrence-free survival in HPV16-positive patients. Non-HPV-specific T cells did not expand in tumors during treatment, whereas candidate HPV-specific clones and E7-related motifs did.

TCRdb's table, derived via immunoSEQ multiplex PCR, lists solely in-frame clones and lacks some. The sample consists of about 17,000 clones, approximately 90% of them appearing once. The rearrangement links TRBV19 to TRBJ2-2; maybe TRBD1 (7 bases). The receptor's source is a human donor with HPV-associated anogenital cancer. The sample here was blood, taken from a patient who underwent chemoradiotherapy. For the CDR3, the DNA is TGTGCCAGTAGAGCAGGGGGGAATAAGGGCGGGGAGCTGTTTTTT. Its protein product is CASRAGGNKGGELFF.